This T cell receptor beta chain came from a study of blood T cell repertoires in COVID-19. Per germline, CDR1 ENHRY and CDR2 SYGVKD. V lost 7 bases to trimming and J lost 6 bases; unmatched junction nucleotides: 14. The CDR3 covers 16 residues. Original methodology: Amplification from reference gene primers served as the basis for estimated nucleated cell counts. The data were produced by immunoSEQ multiplex PCR, yet TCRdb's version contains in-frame clones alone and is incomplete. V, J and clone size are those of that table, while D and trimming were read from the DNA. The sample holds 70,000 to 80,000 clones; 80% to 95% are singletons and the top ten take about 5%.

The genes are TRBV10-3 and TRBJ2-1; TRBD2 agrees at 8 bases. The sequence came from a woman aged 55-75 years with active COVID-19. Sequenced material: peripheral blood. The chain's CDR3 is CAIKRGTSGSVNEQFF. For the CDR3, the DNA is TGTGCCATCAAAAGGGGAACAAGCGGGAGCGTCAATGAGCAGTTCTTC.